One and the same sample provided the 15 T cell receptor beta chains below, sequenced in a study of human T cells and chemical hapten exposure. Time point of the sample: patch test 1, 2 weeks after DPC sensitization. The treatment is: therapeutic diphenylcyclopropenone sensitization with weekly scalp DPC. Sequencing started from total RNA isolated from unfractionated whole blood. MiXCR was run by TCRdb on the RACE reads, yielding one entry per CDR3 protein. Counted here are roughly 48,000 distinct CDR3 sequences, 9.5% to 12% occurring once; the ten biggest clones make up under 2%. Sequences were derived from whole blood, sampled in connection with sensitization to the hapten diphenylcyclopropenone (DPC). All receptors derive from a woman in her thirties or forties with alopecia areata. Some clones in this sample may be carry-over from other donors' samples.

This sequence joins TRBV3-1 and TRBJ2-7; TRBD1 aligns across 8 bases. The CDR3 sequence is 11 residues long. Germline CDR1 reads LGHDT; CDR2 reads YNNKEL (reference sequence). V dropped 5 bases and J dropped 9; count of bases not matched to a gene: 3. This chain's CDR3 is CASSNDRGQYF. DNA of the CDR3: TGTGCCAGCAGCAACGACAGGGGGCAGTACTTC.

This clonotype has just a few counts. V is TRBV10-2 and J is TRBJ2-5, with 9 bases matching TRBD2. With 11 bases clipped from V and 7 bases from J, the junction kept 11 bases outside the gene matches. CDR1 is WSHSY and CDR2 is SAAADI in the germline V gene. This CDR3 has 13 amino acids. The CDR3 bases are TGCGCCCTATCGAGCGCGGGGGGGGCGACCCAGTACTTC. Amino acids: CALSSAGGATQYF.

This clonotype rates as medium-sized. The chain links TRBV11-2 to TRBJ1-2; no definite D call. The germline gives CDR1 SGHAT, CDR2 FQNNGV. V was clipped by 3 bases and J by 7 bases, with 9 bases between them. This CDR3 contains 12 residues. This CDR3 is CASSFEGFGYTF. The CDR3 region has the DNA TGTGCCAGCAGCTTTGAGGGTTTTGGCTACACCTTC.

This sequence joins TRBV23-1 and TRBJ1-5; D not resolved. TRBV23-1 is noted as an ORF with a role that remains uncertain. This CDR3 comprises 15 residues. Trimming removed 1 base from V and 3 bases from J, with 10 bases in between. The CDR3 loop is CASSQWGRHNQPQHF. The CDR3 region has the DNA TGCGCCAGCAGTCAATGGGGTCGGCACAATCAGCCCCAGCATTTT.

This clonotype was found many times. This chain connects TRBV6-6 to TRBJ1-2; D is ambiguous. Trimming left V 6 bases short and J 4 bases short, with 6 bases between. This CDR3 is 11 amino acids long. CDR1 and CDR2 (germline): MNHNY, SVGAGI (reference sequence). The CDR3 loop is CASRSLYGYTF. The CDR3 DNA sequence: TGTGCCAGCAGATCCCTCTATGGCTACACCTTC.

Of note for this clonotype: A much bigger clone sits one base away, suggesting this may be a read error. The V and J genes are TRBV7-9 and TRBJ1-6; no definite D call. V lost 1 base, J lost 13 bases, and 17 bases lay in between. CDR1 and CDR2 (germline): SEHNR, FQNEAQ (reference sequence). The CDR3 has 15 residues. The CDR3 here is CASSLGFAGLNPLHF. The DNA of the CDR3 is TGTGCCAGCAGCTTAGGATTTGCAGGCCTCAACCCCCTCCACTTT.

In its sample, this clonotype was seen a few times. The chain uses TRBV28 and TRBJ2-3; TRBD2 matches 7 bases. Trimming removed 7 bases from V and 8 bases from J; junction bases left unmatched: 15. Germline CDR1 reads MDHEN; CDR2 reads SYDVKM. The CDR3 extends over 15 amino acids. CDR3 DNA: TGTGCCAGCATTACCGGGGGGATTTCGGTCGGTACGCAGTATTTT. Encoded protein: CASITGGISVGTQYF.

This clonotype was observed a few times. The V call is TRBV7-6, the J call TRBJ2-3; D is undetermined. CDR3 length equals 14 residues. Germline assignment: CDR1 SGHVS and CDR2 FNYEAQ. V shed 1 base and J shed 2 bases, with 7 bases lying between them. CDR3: CASSLGLFTDTQYF. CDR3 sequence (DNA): TGTGCCAGCAGCTTAGGACTTTTCACAGATACGCAGTATTTT.

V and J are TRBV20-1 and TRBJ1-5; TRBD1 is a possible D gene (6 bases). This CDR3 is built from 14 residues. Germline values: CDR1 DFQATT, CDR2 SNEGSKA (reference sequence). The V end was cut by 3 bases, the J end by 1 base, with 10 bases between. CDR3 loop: CSARTGPSNQPQHF. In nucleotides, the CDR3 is TGCAGTGCTAGGACAGGCCCAAGCAATCAGCCCCAGCATTTT.

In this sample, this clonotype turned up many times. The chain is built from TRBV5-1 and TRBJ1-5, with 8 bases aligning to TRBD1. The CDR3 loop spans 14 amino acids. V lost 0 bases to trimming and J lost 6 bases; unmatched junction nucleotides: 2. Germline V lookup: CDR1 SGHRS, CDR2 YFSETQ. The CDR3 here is CASSLGTGSQPQHF. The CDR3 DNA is TGCGCCAGCAGCTTGGGGACAGGGAGTCAGCCCCAGCATTTT.

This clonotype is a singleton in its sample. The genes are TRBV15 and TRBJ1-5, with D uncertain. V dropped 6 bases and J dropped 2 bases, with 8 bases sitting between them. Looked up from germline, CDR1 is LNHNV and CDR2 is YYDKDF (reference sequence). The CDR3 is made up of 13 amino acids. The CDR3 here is CATSEMGNQPQHF. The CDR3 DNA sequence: TGTGCCACCAGTGAGATGGGCAATCAGCCCCAGCATTTT.

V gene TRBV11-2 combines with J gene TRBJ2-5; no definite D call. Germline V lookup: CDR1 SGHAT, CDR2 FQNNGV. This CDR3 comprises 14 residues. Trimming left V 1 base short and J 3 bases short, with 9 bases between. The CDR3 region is CASSLGSRKETQYF. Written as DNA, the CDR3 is TGTGCCAGCAGCTTAGGGTCCAGAAAAGAGACCCAGTACTTC.

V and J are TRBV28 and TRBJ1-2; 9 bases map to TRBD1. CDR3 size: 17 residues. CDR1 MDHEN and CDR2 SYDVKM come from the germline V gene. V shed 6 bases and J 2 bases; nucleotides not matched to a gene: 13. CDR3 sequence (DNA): TGTGCCAGCAGACGCTTTGCGGGACAGGGAGCAAACTATGGCTACACCTTC. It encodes CASRRFAGQGANYGYTF.

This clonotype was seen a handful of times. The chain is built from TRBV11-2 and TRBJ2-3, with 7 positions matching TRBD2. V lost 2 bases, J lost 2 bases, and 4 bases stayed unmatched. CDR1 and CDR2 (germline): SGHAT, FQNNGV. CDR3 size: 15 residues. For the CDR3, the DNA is TGTGCCAGCAGCTTAACCAGCGGGATCACAGATACGCAGTATTTT. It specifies CASSLTSGITDTQYF. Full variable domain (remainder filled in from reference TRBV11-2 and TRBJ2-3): EAGVAQSPRYKIIEKRQSVAFWCNPISGHATLYWYQQILGQGPKLLIQFQNNGVVDDSQLPKDRFSAERLKGVDSTLKIQPAKLEDSAVYLCASSLTSGITDTQYFGPGTRLTVL.

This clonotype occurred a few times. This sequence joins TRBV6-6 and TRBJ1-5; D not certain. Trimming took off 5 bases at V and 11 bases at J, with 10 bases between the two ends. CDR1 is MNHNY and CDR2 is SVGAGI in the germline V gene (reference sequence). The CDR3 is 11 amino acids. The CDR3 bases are TGTGCCAGCAGTCAATACGGGGCCCAGCATTTT. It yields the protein CASSQYGAQHF.